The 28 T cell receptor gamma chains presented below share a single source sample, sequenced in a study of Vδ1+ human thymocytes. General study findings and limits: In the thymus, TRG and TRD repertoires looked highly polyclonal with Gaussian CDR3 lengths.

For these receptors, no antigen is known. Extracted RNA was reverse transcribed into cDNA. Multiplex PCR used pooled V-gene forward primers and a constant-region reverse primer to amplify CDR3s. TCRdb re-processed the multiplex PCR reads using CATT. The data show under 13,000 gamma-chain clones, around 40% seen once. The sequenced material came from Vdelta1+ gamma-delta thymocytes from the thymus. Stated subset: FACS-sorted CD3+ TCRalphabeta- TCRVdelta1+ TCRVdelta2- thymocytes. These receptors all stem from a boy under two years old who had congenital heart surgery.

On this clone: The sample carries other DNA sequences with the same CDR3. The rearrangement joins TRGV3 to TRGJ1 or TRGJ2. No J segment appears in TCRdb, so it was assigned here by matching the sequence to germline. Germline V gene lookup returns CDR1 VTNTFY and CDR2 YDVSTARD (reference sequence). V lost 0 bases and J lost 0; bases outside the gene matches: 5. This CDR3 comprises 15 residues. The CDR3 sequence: CATWDRPLNYYKKLF. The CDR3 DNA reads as TGTGCCACCTGGGACAGGCCCTTGAATTATTATAAGAAACTCTTT.

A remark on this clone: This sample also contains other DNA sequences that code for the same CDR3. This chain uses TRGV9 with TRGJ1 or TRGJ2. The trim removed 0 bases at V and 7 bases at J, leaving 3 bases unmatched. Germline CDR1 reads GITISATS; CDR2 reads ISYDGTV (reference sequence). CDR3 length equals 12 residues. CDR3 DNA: TGTGCCTTGTGGGAGGTGGAATATAAGAAACTCTTT. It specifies CALWEVEYKKLF.

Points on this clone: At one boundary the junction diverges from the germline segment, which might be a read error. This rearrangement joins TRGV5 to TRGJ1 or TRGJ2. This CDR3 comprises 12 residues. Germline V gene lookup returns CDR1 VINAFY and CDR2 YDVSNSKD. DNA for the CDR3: TGTGCCGCCTGGGACAGGAATAATAAGAAACTCTTT. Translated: CAAWDRNNKKLF.

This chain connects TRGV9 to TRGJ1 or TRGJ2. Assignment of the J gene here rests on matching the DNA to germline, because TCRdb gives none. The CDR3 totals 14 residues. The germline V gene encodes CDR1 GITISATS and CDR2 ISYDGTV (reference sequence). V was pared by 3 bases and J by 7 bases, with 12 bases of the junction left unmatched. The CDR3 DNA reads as TGTGCCTTGTGGGAGCCCTGCTGCGCCTATAAGAAACTCTTT. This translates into CALWEPCCAYKKLF.

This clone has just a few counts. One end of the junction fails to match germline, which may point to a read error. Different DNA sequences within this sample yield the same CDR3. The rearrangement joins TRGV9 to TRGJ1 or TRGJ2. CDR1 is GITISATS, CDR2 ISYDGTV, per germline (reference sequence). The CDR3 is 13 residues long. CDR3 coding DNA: TGTGCCTTGTGGGAGGCCCGTTATTATAAGAAACTATTT. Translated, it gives CALWEARYYKKLF.

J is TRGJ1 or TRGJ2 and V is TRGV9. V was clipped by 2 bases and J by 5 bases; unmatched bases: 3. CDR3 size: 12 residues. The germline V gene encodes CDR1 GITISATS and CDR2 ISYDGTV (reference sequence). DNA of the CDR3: TGTGCCTTGTGGGAGGCAAATTATAAGAAACTCTTT. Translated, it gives CALWEANYKKLF.

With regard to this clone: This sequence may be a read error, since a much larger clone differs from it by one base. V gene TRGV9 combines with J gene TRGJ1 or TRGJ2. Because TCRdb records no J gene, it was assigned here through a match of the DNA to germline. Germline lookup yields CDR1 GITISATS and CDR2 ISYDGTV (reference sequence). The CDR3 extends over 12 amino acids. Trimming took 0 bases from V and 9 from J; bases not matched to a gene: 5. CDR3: CALWEVRCKKLF. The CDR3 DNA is TGTGCCTTGTGGGAGGTGCGGTGTAAGAAACTCTTT.

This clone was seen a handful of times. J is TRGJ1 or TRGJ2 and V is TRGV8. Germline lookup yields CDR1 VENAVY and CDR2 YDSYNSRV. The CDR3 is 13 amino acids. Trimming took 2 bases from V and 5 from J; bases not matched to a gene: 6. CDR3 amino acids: CATWDNYDYKKLF. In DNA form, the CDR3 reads TGTGCCACCTGGGATAATTATGATTATAAGAAACTCTTT.

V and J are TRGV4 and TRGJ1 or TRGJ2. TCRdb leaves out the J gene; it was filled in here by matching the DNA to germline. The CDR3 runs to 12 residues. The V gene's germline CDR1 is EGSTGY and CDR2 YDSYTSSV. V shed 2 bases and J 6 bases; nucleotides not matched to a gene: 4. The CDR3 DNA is TGTGCCACCTGGGATGATGGTTATAAGAAACTCTTT. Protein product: CATWDDGYKKLF.

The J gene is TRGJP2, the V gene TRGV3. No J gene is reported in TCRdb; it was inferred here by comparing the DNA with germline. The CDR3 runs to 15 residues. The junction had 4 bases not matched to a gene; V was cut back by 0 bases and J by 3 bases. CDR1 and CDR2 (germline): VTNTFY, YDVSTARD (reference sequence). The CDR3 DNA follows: TGTGCCACCTGGGACAGGCTCGGTAGTGATTGGATCAAGACGTTT. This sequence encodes CATWDRLGSDWIKTF.

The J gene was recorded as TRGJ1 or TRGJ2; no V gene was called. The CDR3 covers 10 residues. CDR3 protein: CATWVYKKLF. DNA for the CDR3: TGTGCCACCTGGGTTTATAAGAAACTCTTT.

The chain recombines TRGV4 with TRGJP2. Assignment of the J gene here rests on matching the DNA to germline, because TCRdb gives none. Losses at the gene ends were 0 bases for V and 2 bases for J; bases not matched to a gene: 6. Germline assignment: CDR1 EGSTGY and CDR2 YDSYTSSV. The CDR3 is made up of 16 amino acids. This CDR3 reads CATWDGPGSSDWIKTF. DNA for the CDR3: TGTGCCACCTGGGATGGGCCGGGGAGTAGTGATTGGATCAAGACGTTT.

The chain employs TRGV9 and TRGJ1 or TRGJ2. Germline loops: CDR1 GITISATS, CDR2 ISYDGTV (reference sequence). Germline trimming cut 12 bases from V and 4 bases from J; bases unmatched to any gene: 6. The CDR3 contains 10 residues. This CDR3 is CATPYYKKLF. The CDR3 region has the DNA TGTGCCACGCCATATTATAAGAAACTCTTT.

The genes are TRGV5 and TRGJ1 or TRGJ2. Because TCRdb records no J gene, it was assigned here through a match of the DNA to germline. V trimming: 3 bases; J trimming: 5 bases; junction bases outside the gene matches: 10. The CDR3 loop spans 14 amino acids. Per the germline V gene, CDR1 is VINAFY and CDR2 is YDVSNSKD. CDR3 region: CATWDGLVNYKKLF. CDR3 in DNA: TGTGCCACCTGGGACGGCCTAGTGAATTATAAGAAACTCTTT.

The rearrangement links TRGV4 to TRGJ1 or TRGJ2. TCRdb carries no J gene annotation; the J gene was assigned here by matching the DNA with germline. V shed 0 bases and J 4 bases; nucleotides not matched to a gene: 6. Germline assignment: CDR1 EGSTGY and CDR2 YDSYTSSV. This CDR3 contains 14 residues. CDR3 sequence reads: CATWDGPWYYKKLF. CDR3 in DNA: TGTGCCACCTGGGATGGGCCCTGGTATTATAAGAAACTCTTT.

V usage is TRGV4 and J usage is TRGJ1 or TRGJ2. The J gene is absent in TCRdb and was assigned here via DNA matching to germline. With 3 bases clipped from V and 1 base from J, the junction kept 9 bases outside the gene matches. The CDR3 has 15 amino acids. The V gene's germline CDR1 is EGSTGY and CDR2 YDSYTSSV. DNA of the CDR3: TGTGCCACCTGGGATTGTTCACTTAATTATTATAAGAAACTCTTT. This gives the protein CATWDCSLNYYKKLF.

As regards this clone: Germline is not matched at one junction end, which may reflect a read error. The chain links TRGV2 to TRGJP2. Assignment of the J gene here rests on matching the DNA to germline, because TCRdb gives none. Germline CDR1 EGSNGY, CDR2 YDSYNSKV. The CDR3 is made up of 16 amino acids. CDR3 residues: CATWDALRSSDWIKTF. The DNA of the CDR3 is TGTGCCACCTGGGACGCCCTGCGTAGTAGCGATTGGATCAAGACGTTT.

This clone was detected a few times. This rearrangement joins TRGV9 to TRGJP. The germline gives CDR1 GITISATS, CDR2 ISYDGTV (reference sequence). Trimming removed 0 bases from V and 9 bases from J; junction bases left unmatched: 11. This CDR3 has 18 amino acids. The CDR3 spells CALWEVQPTRLGKKIKVF. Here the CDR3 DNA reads TGTGCCTTGTGGGAGGTGCAACCCACCCGGTTGGGCAAAAAAATCAAGGTATTT.

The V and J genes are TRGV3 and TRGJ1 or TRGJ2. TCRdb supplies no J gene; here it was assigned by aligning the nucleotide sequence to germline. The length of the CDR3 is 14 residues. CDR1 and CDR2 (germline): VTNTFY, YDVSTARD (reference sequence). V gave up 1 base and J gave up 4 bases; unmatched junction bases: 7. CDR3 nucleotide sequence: TGTGCCACCTGGGACAGACAACAATATTATAAGAAACTCTTT. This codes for CATWDRQQYYKKLF.

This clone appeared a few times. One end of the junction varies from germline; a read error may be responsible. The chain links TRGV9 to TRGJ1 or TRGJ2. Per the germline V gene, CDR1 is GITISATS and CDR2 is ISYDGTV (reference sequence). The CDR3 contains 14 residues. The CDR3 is CALWEGKNYYTKLF. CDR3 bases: TGTGCCTTGTGGGAGGGCAAGAATTATTATACGAAACTCTTT.

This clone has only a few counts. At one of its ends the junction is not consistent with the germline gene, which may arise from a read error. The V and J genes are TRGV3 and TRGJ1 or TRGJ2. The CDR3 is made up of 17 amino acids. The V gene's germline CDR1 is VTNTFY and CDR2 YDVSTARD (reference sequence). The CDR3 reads CATWDRPIVGCCYRKLF. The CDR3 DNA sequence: TGTGCCACCTGGGACAGGCCAATCGTGGGGTGTTGTTATAGGAAACTCTTT.

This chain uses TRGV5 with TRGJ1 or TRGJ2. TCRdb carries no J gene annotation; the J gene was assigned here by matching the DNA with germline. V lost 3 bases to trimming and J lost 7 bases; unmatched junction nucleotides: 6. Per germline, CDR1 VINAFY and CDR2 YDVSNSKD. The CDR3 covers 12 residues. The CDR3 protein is CATWDLQYKKLF. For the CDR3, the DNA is TGTGCCACCTGGGACCTCCAGTATAAGAAACTCTTT.

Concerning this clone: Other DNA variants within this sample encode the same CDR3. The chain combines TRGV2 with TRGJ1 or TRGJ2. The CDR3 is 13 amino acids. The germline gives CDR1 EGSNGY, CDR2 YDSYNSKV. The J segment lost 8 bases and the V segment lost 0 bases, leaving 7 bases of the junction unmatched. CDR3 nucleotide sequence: TGTGCCACCTGGGACGGGCGGGGAAATAAGAAACTCTTT. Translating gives CATWDGRGNKKLF.

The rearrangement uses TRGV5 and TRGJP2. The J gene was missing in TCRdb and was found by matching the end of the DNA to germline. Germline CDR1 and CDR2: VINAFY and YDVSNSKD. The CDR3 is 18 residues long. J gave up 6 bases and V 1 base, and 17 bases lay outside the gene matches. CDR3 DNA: TGTGCCACCTGGGACAGAGGCTGGGCGGGCAGGCGTGATTGGATCAAGACGTTT. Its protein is CATWDRGWAGRRDWIKTF.

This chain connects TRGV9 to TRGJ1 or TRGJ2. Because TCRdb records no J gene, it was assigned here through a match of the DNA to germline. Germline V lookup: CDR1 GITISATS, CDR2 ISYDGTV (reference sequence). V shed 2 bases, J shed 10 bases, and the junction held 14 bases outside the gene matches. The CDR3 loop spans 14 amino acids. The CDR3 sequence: CALWEAPWCGKKLF. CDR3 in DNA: TGTGCCTTGTGGGAGGCACCTTGGTGTGGGAAGAAACTCTTT.

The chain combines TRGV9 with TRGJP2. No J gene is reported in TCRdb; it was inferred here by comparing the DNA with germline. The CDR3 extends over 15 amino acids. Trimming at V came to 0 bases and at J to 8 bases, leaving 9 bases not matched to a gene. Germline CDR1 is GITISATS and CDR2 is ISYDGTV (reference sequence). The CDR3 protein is CALWEVKSGDWIKTF. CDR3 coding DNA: TGTGCCTTGTGGGAGGTGAAAAGTGGAGATTGGATCAAGACGTTT.

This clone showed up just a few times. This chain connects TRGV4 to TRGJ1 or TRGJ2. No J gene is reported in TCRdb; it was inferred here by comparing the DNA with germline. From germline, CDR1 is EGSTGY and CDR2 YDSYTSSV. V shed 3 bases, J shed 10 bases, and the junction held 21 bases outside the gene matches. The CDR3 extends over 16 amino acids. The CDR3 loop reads CATWDSNNNPRAKKLF. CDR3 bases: TGTGCCACCTGGGATTCAAACAATAACCCGAGGGCGAAGAAACTCTTT.

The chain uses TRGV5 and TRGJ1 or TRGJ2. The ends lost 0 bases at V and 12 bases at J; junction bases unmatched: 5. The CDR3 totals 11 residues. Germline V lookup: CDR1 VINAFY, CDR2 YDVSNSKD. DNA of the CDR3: TGTGCCACCTGGGACAGGCTACCGAAACTCTTT. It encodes CATWDRLPKLF.